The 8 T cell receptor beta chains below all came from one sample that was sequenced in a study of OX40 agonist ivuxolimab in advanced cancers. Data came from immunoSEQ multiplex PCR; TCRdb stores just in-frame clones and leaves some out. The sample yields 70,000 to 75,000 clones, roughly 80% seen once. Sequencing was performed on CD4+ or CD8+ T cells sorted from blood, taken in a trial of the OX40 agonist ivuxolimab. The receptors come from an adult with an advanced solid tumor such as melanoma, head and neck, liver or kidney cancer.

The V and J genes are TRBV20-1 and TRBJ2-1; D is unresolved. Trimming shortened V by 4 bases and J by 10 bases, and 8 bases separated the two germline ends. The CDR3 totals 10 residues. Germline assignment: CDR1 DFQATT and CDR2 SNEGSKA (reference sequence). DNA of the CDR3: TGCAGTGCTACCGATTGGGAGCAGTTCTTC. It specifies CSATDWEQFF.

The CDR3 spells CASRMTGNTEQPQHF. DNA of the CDR3: TGTGCCAGCAGAATGACGGGAAACACGGAACAGCCCCAGCATTTT. The chain recombines TRBV10-3 with TRBJ1-5, with D hard to call. V lost 10 bases and J 7 bases, leaving 23 bases between the germline ends. This CDR3 has 15 residues. Germline V gives CDR1 ENHRY, CDR2 SYGVKD.

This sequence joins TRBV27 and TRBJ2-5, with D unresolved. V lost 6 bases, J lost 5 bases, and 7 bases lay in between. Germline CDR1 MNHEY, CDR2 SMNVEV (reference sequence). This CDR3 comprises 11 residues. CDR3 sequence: CASSPPETQYF. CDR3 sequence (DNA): TGTGCCAGCAGCCCTCCGGAGACCCAGTACTTC.

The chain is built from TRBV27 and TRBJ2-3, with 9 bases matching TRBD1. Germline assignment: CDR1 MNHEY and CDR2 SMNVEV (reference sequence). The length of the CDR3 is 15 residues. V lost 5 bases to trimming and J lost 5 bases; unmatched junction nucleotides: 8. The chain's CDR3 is CASSHRQGVRDTQYF. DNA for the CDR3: TGTGCCAGCAGTCACAGACAGGGGGTACGAGATACGCAGTATTTT.

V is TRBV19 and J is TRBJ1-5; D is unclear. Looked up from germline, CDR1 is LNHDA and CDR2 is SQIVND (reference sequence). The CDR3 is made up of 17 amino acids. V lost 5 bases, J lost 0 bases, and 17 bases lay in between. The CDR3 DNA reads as TGTGCCAGTAGTCCTATGGGATTTCTTAATAGCAATCAGCCCCAGCATTTT. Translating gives CASSPMGFLNSNQPQHF.

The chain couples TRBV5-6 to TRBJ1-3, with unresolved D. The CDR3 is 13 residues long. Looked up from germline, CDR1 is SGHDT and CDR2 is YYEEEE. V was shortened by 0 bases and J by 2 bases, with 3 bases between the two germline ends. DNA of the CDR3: TGTGCCAGCAGCTTGGCGCCTGGAAACACCATATATTTT. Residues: CASSLAPGNTIYF.

The DNA for the CDR3 is TGTGCCAGCAGCATTATGGGACTAGCGGGAGAAGGGTACACAGATACGCAGTATTTT. Protein sequence: CASSIMGLAGEGYTDTQYF. V gene TRBV5-6 combines with J gene TRBJ2-3, with TRBD2 identical over 14 bases. This CDR3 region has 19 residues. CDR1 and CDR2 from the germline V gene are SGHDT and YYEEEE. J lost 2 bases, V lost 4 bases, and 12 bases had no gene match.

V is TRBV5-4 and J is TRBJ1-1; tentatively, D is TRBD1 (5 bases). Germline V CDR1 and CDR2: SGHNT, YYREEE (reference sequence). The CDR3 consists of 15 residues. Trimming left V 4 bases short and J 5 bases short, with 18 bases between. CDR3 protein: CASSPGGAPRTEAFF. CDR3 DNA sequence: TGTGCCAGCAGCCCGGGCGGGGCGCCGAGGACTGAAGCTTTCTTT.